The 26 T cell receptor beta chains listed next were all sequenced from one sample in a study of blood T cell repertoires in COVID-19. Generated by immunoSEQ multiplex PCR, the TCRdb table keeps only in-frame clones and is missing some. Seen here are approximately 190,000 clones, roughly four fifths observed once, and the top ten hold roughly 5.1%. Sequencing input: peripheral blood. All receptors derive from a woman aged 30 to 39 with acute or convalescent COVID-19.

The table lists this clone with a few counts. The chain links TRBV7-6 to TRBJ2-7; D is unresolved. The CDR3 length is 15 residues. V was pared by 1 base and J by 0 bases, with 10 bases between. Germline CDR1 and CDR2: SGHVS and FNYEAQ. DNA of the CDR3: TGTGCCAGCAGCTTAGATGGGCGTCTCTCCTACGAGCAGTACTTC. Encoded protein: CASSLDGRLSYEQYF. The whole variable domain, filled in from reference TRBV7-6 and TRBJ2-7, reads GAGVSQSPRYKVTKRGQDVALRCDPISGHVSLYWYRQALGQGPEFLTYFNYEAQQDKSGLPNDRFSAERPEGSISTLTIQRTEQRDSAMYRCASSLDGRLSYEQYFGPGTRLTVT.

The chain is built from TRBV7-5 and TRBJ2-2; the table's D call, TRBD2, was not checked against the DNA. TRBV7-5 is shown as a pseudogene. The CDR3 is 20 residues long. CDR3 sequence: CVRSKPPLAPGRVSTGELFF. CDR3 nucleotides: TGTGTCAGAAGCAAACCCCCCCTAGCGCCGGGCCGGGTTAGCACCGGGGAGCTGTTTTTT.

This clone occurred once. The J gene is TRBJ1-1, the V gene TRBV7-2, with a possible D match to TRBD1 (5 bases). This CDR3 is 15 amino acids long. Trimming took off 2 bases at V and 4 bases at J, with 14 bases between the two ends. From germline, CDR1 is SGHTA and CDR2 FQGNSA. The CDR3 region has the DNA TGTGCCAGCAGCTTAAGGGATACCGGGGGCACTGAAGCTTTCTTT. It codes for CASSLRDTGGTEAFF.

The chain links TRBV29-1 to TRBJ1-2, with 8 bases fitting TRBD1. The V and J ends lost 1 base and 3 bases, in that order; junction bases with no gene match: 4. This CDR3 is built from 14 residues. Germline V gene lookup returns CDR1 SQVTM and CDR2 ANQGSEA. Here the CDR3 reads CSVEAAGGHYGYTF. The CDR3 DNA sequence: TGCAGCGTTGAAGCGGCAGGGGGCCACTATGGCTACACCTTC.

The chain uses TRBV5-1 and TRBJ1-3; D is ambiguous. Trimming cost V 4 bases and J 4 bases, with 9 bases left between them. CDR1 SGHRS and CDR2 YFSETQ come from the germline V gene. The CDR3 sequence is 13 residues long. CDR3 loop: CASSPVTGNTIYF. The DNA of the CDR3 is TGCGCCAGCAGCCCCGTTACAGGAAACACCATATATTTT.

The chain recombines TRBV24-1 with TRBJ2-7; D gene unclear. The length of the CDR3 is 14 residues. Germline CDR1 is KGHDR and CDR2 is SFDVKD. The V end lost 2 bases, the J end lost 9 bases, and 16 bases lay between the germline ends. DNA for the CDR3: TGTGCCACCAGTGATTCTCTTCCCCATGAGCGGCAGTACTTC. This sequence encodes CATSDSLPHERQYF.

The rearrangement links TRBV7-3 to TRBJ1-1; D gene uncertain. The CDR3 length is 14 residues. The germline V gene encodes CDR1 SGHTA and CDR2 FQGTGA. V lost 3 bases, J lost 4 bases, and 12 bases lay in between. CDR3 region: CASSLGLHATEAFF. CDR3 nucleotides: TGTGCCAGCAGCTTGGGCTTGCATGCCACTGAAGCTTTCTTT.

The J gene is TRBJ2-7, the V gene TRBV7-9; D is ambiguous. V was clipped by 5 bases and J by 3 bases, with 8 bases between them. CDR1 SEHNR and CDR2 FQNEAQ come from the germline V gene (reference sequence). The CDR3 extends over 12 amino acids. The CDR3 coding sequence is TGTGCCAGCAGCCCAAACAGCTACGAGCAGTACTTC. Its translation: CASSPNSYEQYF. Based on the CDR3 plus reference TRBV7-9 and TRBJ2-7, the full variable domain is DTGVSQNPRHKITKRGQNVTFRCDPISEHNRLYWYRQTLGQGPEFLTYFQNEAQLEKSRLLSDRFSAERPKGSFSTLEIQRTEQGDSAMYLCASSPNSYEQYFGPGTRLTVT.

In regard to this clone: The same CDR3 also results from other DNA sequences found in this sample. V usage is TRBV5-1 and J usage is TRBJ1-2, with D possibly matching TRBD1 (5 bases). CDR1 and CDR2 (germline): SGHRS, YFSETQ. This CDR3 is 13 amino acids long. The V end lost 2 bases, the J end lost 0 bases, and 5 bases lay between the germline ends. The CDR3 loop is CASSLGANYGYTF. The CDR3 nucleotides read TGCGCCAGCAGCTTAGGGGCTAACTATGGCTACACCTTC.

The rearrangement uses TRBV27 and TRBJ2-1; unclear D gene. This CDR3 is built from 12 residues. CDR1 is MNHEY, CDR2 SMNVEV, per germline (reference sequence). V shed 5 bases and J shed 5 bases, with 7 bases lying between them. The CDR3 DNA reads TGTGCCAGCAGTCCTAGAGACAATGAGCAGTTCTTC. Amino acid sequence: CASSPRDNEQFF.

The chain recombines TRBV9 with TRBJ2-7, with TRBD1 as a possible D gene (6 bases). V was shortened by 4 bases and J by 1 base, with 9 bases between the two germline ends. Germline assignment: CDR1 SGDLS and CDR2 YYNGEE. This CDR3 has 13 residues. In DNA form, the CDR3 reads TGTGCCAGCAGCACCGGACAGTCCTACGAGCAGTACTTC. It codes for CASSTGQSYEQYF.

This clone was observed a single time. V and J are TRBV27 and TRBJ2-2; 10 bases are a match to TRBD2. Trimming cost V 0 bases and J 6 bases; bases outside gene matches: 1. Germline lookup yields CDR1 MNHEY and CDR2 SMNVEV (reference sequence). This CDR3 region has 15 residues. CDR3 sequence reads: CASSLSLAGAGELFF. In DNA form, the CDR3 reads TGTGCCAGCAGTTTATCCCTAGCGGGAGCCGGGGAGCTGTTTTTT.

The chain employs TRBV7-9 and TRBJ2-7; 12 bases map to TRBD2. Trimming took 1 base from V and 0 from J; bases not matched to a gene: 1. Germline-derived CDR1 and CDR2 are SEHNR and FQNEAQ (reference sequence). The CDR3 length is 16 residues. CDR3 protein: CASSLGTSGVSYEQYF. The DNA of the CDR3 is TGTGCCAGCAGCTTAGGGACTAGCGGGGTCTCCTACGAGCAGTACTTC.

For the CDR3, the DNA is TGTGCCACCAGCAGAGATGACCGGGACAGGGGTTTCCCCGCTTTCTTT. It codes for CATSRDDRDRGFPAFF. The rearrangement joins TRBV15 to TRBJ1-1, with 10 bases identical to TRBD1. The CDR3 totals 16 residues. The germline gives CDR1 LNHNV, CDR2 YYDKDF (reference sequence). J gave up 11 bases and V 0 bases, and 12 bases lay outside the gene matches.

The chain joins TRBV3-1 (or the pseudogene TRBV3-2) to TRBJ1-3; 11 bases match TRBD1. The trim removed 4 bases at V and 10 bases at J, leaving 12 bases unmatched. The CDR3 extends over 16 amino acids. The germline gives CDR1 LGHDT, CDR2 YNNKEL (reference sequence). CDR3 in amino acids: CASSLPVGQGARTIYF. The CDR3 region has the DNA TGTGCCAGCAGCCTTCCAGTAGGACAGGGGGCTAGGACCATATATTTT.

The V gene is TRBV19, the J gene TRBJ1-5, with TRBD1 matching over 7 bases. V trimming: 6 bases; J trimming: 0 bases; junction bases outside the gene matches: 5. The germline CDR1 and CDR2 sequences are LNHDA and SQIVND (reference sequence). The CDR3 covers 15 residues. The CDR3 region has the DNA TGTGCCAGTAGACAGGGGACATATAGCAATCAGCCCCAGCATTTT. Its translation is CASRQGTYSNQPQHF.

The chain combines TRBV7-9 with TRBJ1-1; 9 positions agree with TRBD1. The CDR3 is made up of 17 amino acids. Germline V CDR1 and CDR2: SEHNR, FQNEAQ (reference sequence). J was trimmed by 1 base and V by 5 bases; bases with no gene match: 11. The CDR3 nucleotides read TGTGCCAGCAGCATAGGACAGGGGAGTGCTGCGAACACTGAAGCTTTCTTT. It translates to CASSIGQGSAANTEAFF.

This chain joins TRBV2 and TRBJ1-2; 8 bases align to TRBD1. V gave up 4 bases and J gave up 8 bases; unmatched junction bases: 3. Germline CDR1 is SNHLY and CDR2 is FYNNEI. CDR3 length: 12 residues. The CDR3 here is CASSVHRGGYTF. The CDR3 nucleotides read TGTGCCAGCAGTGTCCACAGGGGGGGCTACACCTTC.

The chain links TRBV18 to TRBJ2-3; 9 bases map to TRBD2. Trimming took 0 bases from V and 2 from J; bases not matched to a gene: 3. Germline values: CDR1 KGHSH, CDR2 LQKENI. The CDR3 is 16 amino acids. The CDR3 is CASSPPSGGHTDTQYF. The CDR3 nucleotides read TGTGCCAGCTCACCACCTAGCGGGGGCCACACAGATACGCAGTATTTT.

This clone was recorded a few times. This chain uses TRBV19 with TRBJ2-3; TRBD2 matches at 13 bases. CDR1 is LNHDA, CDR2 SQIVND, per germline (reference sequence). J lost 4 bases, V lost 4 bases, and 2 bases had no gene match. There are 15 residues in the CDR3. CDR3 residues: CASSTGLAGADTQYF. The CDR3, as DNA: TGTGCCAGTAGTACCGGACTAGCGGGAGCAGATACGCAGTATTTT.

V and J are TRBV5-1 and TRBJ2-4, with a weak D call TRBD2 (5 bases). The CDR3 covers 16 residues. Between the trimmed V and J ends, which lost 0 bases and 1 base, there was a span of 11 bases. Germline loops: CDR1 SGHRS, CDR2 YFSETQ. The CDR3 region is CASSLVIGNAKNIQYF. For the CDR3, the DNA is TGCGCCAGCAGCTTGGTTATCGGGAACGCCAAAAACATTCAGTACTTC.

The gene calls are TRBV28 and TRBJ2-7, with 11 bases fitting TRBD2. The CDR3 extends over 14 amino acids. V was clipped by 5 bases and J by 2 bases; unmatched bases: 2. The germline CDR1 and CDR2 sequences are MDHEN and SYDVKM. CDR3 loop: CASSRLAGTYEQYF. In DNA, the CDR3 is TGTGCCAGCAGTAGACTAGCGGGAACCTACGAGCAGTACTTC. The complete variable domain, with remaining parts taken from reference TRBV28 and TRBJ2-7, reads DVKVTQSSRYLVKRTGEKVFLECVQDMDHENMFWYRQDPGLGLRLIYFSYDVKMKEKGDIPEGYSVSREKKERFSLILESASTNQTSMYLCASSRLAGTYEQYFGPGTRLTVT.

The rearrangement joins TRBV19 to TRBJ2-3, with D possibly matching TRBD2 (5 bases). Looked up from germline, CDR1 is LNHDA and CDR2 is SQIVND (reference sequence). Trimming pared 6 bases from V and 2 bases from J, leaving 21 bases between. This CDR3 is built from 17 residues. DNA for the CDR3: TGTGCCAGTAGGTTGGGAGTTGTTTACTTACACACAGATACGCAGTATTTT. Protein product: CASRLGVVYLHTDTQYF.

The V and J genes are TRBV4-2 and TRBJ1-4, with 8 bases matching TRBD1. From germline, CDR1 is LGHNA and CDR2 YNFKEQ. Trimming removed 4 bases from V and 7 bases from J; junction bases left unmatched: 17. This CDR3 spans 18 amino acids. This chain's CDR3 is CASSLGQGTSEGSEKLFF. CDR3 coding DNA: TGTGCCAGCAGCCTTGGACAGGGCACATCGGAAGGGAGTGAAAAACTGTTTTTT.

DNA of the CDR3: TGTGCCAGCAGCTTAGGGGGATCACCCCTCCACTTT. The encoded protein is CASSLGGSPLHF. The chain couples TRBV5-4 to TRBJ1-6; weak D call: TRBD1 (6 bases). Germline V gives CDR1 SGHNT, CDR2 YYREEE (reference sequence). V lost 2 bases, J lost 10 bases, and 7 bases lay in between. The CDR3 loop spans 12 amino acids.

V usage is TRBV19 and J usage is TRBJ2-7, with D unresolved. The CDR3 runs 16 residues. Germline values: CDR1 LNHDA, CDR2 SQIVND (reference sequence). Trimming stripped 3 bases from V and 5 bases from J, with 20 bases between. The CDR3 nucleotides read TGTGCCAGTAGTATTCAGATAGGCCCCGACTTTGACGAGCAGTACTTC. Its protein is CASSIQIGPDFDEQYF.